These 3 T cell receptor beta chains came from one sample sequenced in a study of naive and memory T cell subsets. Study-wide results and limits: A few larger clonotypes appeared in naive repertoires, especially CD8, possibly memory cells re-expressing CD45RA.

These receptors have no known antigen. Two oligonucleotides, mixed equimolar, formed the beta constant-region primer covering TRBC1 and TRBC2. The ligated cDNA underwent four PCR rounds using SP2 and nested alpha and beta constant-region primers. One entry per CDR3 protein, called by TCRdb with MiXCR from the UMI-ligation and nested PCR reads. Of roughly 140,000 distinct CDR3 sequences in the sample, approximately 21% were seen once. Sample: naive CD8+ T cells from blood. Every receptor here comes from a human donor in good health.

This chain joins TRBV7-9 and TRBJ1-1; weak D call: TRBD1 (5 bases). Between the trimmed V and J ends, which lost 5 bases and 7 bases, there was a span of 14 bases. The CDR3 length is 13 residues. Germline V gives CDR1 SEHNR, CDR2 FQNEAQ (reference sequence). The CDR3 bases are TGTGCCAGCAGCCTCCCTGGGGGAGATGAAGCTTTCTTT. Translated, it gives CASSLPGGDEAFF.

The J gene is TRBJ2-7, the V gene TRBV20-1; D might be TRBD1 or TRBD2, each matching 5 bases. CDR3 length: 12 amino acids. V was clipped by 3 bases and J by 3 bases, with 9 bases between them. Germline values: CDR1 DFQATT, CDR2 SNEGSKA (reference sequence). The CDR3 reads CSARGDSYEQYF. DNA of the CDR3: TGCAGTGCTAGGGGAGACAGCTACGAGCAGTACTTC.

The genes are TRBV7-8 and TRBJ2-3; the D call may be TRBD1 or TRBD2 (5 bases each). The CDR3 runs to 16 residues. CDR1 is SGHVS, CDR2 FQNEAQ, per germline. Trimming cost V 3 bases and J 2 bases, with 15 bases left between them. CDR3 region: CASSFRDAPTTDTQYF. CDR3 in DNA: TGTGCCAGCAGCTTCCGGGACGCCCCAACCACAGATACGCAGTATTTT.